The source of this TCR beta chain is a study of OX40 agonist ivuxolimab in advanced cancers. Turning to the study itself: Three patients got partial responses; one had hepatocellular carcinoma and two had cutaneous melanoma.

The method was immunoSEQ multiplex PCR; TCRdb's version includes in-frame clones alone and lacks a portion of them. The sample shows nearly 60,000 clones, 88% of them seen only once. With autoimmune disease history or systemic immunosuppression, patients were excluded. The CDR3 length is 19 residues. The V and J ends lost 1 base and 1 base respectively, with 20 bases between them. Germline V gives CDR1 LGHNA, CDR2 YNFKEQ. The chain recombines TRBV4-2 with TRBJ2-4; weak D call: TRBD2 (6 bases). The sample in question was CD4+ or CD8+ T cells sorted from blood, obtained in a trial of the OX40 agonist ivuxolimab. The receptor's source is an adult with an advanced solid tumor such as melanoma, head and neck, liver or kidney cancer. The CDR3 DNA follows: TGTGCCAGCAGCCAAGGGACGACGGGAGTGAAGCGTGCCAAAAACATTCAGTACTTC. This sequence encodes CASSQGTTGVKRAKNIQYF.